This TCR gamma chain is from a study of gamma-delta T cells after stem cell transplantation. In germline, CDR1 is EGSTGY, CDR2 YDSYTSSV. The CDR3 is 15 amino acids. With 1 base clipped from V and 4 bases from J, the junction kept 6 bases outside the gene matches. TCRdb re-processed the RT-PCR reads via CATT. This table has 700 or so gamma-chain clones, around 33% appearing once. This clone is classed as large. Sequencing used gamma-delta T cells. The chain couples TRGV4 to TRGJP1. This TCR was sampled from a human donor. It is not recorded whose cells these are; they may come from a transplant donor. In DNA, the CDR3 is TGTGCCACCTGGGATGGACTATTCACTGGTTGGTTCAAGATATTT. Residues: CATWDGLFTGWFKIF.